Detailed here is one TCR beta chain. CDR3 length equals 15 residues. From germline, CDR1 is MRHNA and CDR2 SNTAGT. The V and J ends lost 4 bases and 0 bases, in that order; junction bases with no gene match: 2. The entry originates in a study of T cells after yellow fever vaccination. Generation of TCR cDNA used 5'RACE template switching (which added a universal primer site and UMIs). Each CDR3 protein gets one entry after TCRdb re-called the 5' RACE reads with MiXCR. The sample has some 400,000 distinct CDR3 sequences, around 20% seen once. The chain is built from TRBV6-4 and TRBJ2-1, with TRBD1 identical over 8 bases. This TCR came from a man aged 18 to 35 who received the YFV17D yellow fever vaccine. The starting material was PBMCs, obtained before the yellow fever booster vaccination. DNA of the CDR3: TGTGCCAGCAGTGCGGACAGGGACTCCTACAATGAGCAGTTCTTC. Its protein is CASSADRDSYNEQFF.